The 20 T cell receptor beta chains below come from one sample, sequenced in a study of CD8 T cells in Susac syndrome. RNA, at roughly 0.45 to 1 ug, was reverse transcribed with random hexamers. In TCRdb, the immunoSEQ multiplex PCR reads were re-called with MiXCR into one record per CDR3 protein. The repertoire has about 190,000 distinct CDR3 sequences, around 93% of them found once; the top ten carry around 0.16%. Sequencing was performed on CD8+ T cells from PBMCs. These receptors all stem from a human donor with Susac syndrome.

The chain employs TRBV2 and TRBJ2-7; 7 nucleotides match TRBD2. With V trimmed by 4 bases and J by 3 bases, 6 bases remained unmatched. The germline CDR1 and CDR2 sequences are SNHLY and FYNNEI. The CDR3 totals 14 residues. In nucleotides, the CDR3 is TGTGCCAGCAGTGGGGAGGGTCGCGTCTACGAGCAGTACTTC. Translating it yields CASSGEGRVYEQYF.

This clonotype was observed once. The genes are TRBV6-2 or TRBV6-3 and TRBJ2-1, with D hard to call. CDR1 and CDR2 (germline): MNHEY, SVGEGT. Trimming left V 2 bases short and J 4 bases short, with 9 bases between. The CDR3 runs 14 residues. The CDR3 loop reads CASSYVAPYNEQFF. CDR3 in DNA: TGTGCCAGCAGTTACGTCGCGCCGTACAATGAGCAGTTCTTC.

The chain has TRBV20-1 and TRBJ2-1, with 11 positions matching TRBD2. Losses at the gene ends were 7 bases for V and 0 bases for J; bases not matched to a gene: 11. The CDR3 runs to 17 residues. Germline-derived CDR1 and CDR2 are DFQATT and SNEGSKA (reference sequence). The CDR3 here is CSVTGTSGFGSYNEQFF. Here the CDR3 DNA reads TGCAGTGTTACCGGGACTAGCGGTTTCGGCTCCTACAATGAGCAGTTCTTC.

The J gene is TRBJ2-5, the V gene TRBV5-1, with 9 bases fitting TRBD2. V lost 5 bases and J lost 5; bases outside the gene matches: 4. Germline V gene data show CDR1 as SGHRS and CDR2 as YFSETQ. This CDR3 has 13 amino acids. The CDR3 DNA sequence: TGCGCCAGCAGACAAAGCGGGGGGGAGACCCAGTACTTC. Translating gives CASRQSGGETQYF.

The sample holds one count of this clonotype. The V gene is TRBV15, the J gene TRBJ2-1; D remains ambiguous. The length of the CDR3 is 16 residues. V lost 0 bases, J lost 0 bases, and 9 bases lay in between. The germline CDR1 and CDR2 sequences are LNHNV and YYDKDF (reference sequence). CDR3 DNA: TGTGCCACCAGCAGAGATCCAGTAAGCTCCTACAATGAGCAGTTCTTC. Translating gives CATSRDPVSSYNEQFF.

The chain couples TRBV5-1 to TRBJ1-5; D unclear. Trimming shortened V by 3 bases and J by 5 bases, and 18 bases separated the two germline ends. This CDR3 comprises 16 residues. Germline V gene sequence: CDR1 SGHRS, CDR2 YFSETQ. Written as DNA, the CDR3 is TGCGCCAGCAGCTCCCAACCGACGTACAGTGATCAGCCCCAGCATTTT. This gives the protein CASSSQPTYSDQPQHF.

V usage is TRBV7-6 and J usage is TRBJ2-5, with 7 nucleotides matching TRBD1. The CDR3 has 16 residues. Germline CDR1 and CDR2: SGHVS and FNYEAQ. V was clipped by 5 bases and J by 4 bases; unmatched bases: 13. CDR3 sequence (DNA): TGTGCCAGCAGCGAATGGACAGGTGGTTTCGGAGAGACCCAGTACTTC. It yields the protein CASSEWTGGFGETQYF.

The table lists this clonotype with a few counts. The chain recombines TRBV29-1 with TRBJ2-7, with 8 bases matching TRBD1. This CDR3 contains 13 residues. CDR1 SQVTM and CDR2 ANQGSEA come from the germline V gene. V gave up 3 bases and J gave up 5 bases; unmatched junction bases: 6. As DNA, the CDR3 is TGCAGCGTTGATTCTGACAGGGGCCACGAGCAGTACTTC. This translates into CSVDSDRGHEQYF.

CDR3 region: CASSDLNRGWGYGYTF. In nucleotides, the CDR3 is TGTGCCAGCAGTGATCTGAACAGGGGATGGGGCTATGGCTACACCTTC. V and J are TRBV6-1 and TRBJ1-2, with 7 bases lining up with TRBD1. CDR3 length equals 16 residues. The ends lost 3 bases at V and 4 bases at J; junction bases unmatched: 11. From germline, CDR1 is MNHNS and CDR2 SASEGT.

The chain combines TRBV19 with TRBJ2-7, with 10 nucleotides matching TRBD2. Germline assignment: CDR1 LNHDA and CDR2 SQIVND (reference sequence). This CDR3 contains 14 residues. J lost 2 bases, V lost 3 bases, and 1 base had no gene match. CDR3 sequence (DNA): TGTGCCAGTAGTATTGGACTAGCGGCCTACGAGCAGTACTTC. This codes for CASSIGLAAYEQYF.

V usage is TRBV12-3 or TRBV12-4 and J usage is TRBJ2-1; tentatively, D is TRBD1 (6 bases). V was cut by 5 bases and J by 9 bases, with 17 bases left in between. The CDR3 length is 14 residues. The CDR3 DNA follows: TGTGCCAGCAGTCTACCAGAACAGGGATCTGAGCAGTTCTTC. Protein sequence: CASSLPEQGSEQFF.

CDR3 sequence: CASSQPRDRSSYEQYF. CDR3 nucleotide sequence: TGCGCCAGCAGCCAGCCTAGGGACAGGAGCTCCTACGAGCAGTACTTC. V and J are TRBV4-1 and TRBJ2-7; 8 bases align to TRBD1. Germline values: CDR1 MGHRA, CDR2 YSYEKL. The CDR3 has 16 residues. Trimming removed 3 bases from V and 0 bases from J; junction bases left unmatched: 7.

The rearrangement uses TRBV28 and TRBJ1-3; D not resolved. CDR1 is MDHEN, CDR2 SYDVKM, per germline. CDR3 length equals 11 residues. Trimming removed 8 bases from V and 4 bases from J, with 6 bases in between. CDR3 region: CASFEGNTIYF. The CDR3 coding sequence is TGTGCCAGCTTTGAGGGAAACACCATATATTTT.

The DNA of the CDR3 is TGTGCCAGCAGACCCGGGACAGGGGGATACAATGAGCAGTTCTTC. Its translation: CASRPGTGGYNEQFF. The V and J genes are TRBV6-5 and TRBJ2-1, with 11 positions matching TRBD1. The length of the CDR3 is 15 residues. The V segment lost 6 bases and the J segment 4 bases; nucleotides outside the gene matches: 5. Germline CDR1 reads MNHEY; CDR2 reads SVGAGI.

This chain connects TRBV4-1 to TRBJ2-1; a weak D match, TRBD1 (5 bases). This CDR3 has 15 amino acids. The germline CDR1 and CDR2 sequences are MGHRA and YSYEKL. Trimming left V 0 bases short and J 10 bases short, with 16 bases between. This CDR3 is CASSQEGELRPEQFF. CDR3 in DNA: TGCGCCAGCAGCCAAGAAGGGGAACTTAGGCCCGAGCAGTTCTTC.

This chain connects TRBV24-1 to TRBJ1-2; D perhaps matches TRBD1 (6 bases). Germline loops: CDR1 KGHDR, CDR2 SFDVKD. Trimming left V 4 bases short and J 7 bases short, with 18 bases between. The CDR3 loop spans 15 amino acids. The CDR3 here is CATSDPGTTAGGYTF. CDR3 nucleotide sequence: TGTGCCACCAGTGACCCCGGGACAACCGCCGGTGGCTACACCTTC.

The chain carries TRBV5-1 and TRBJ2-5; 9 bases match TRBD2. V was pared by 4 bases and J by 5 bases, with 9 bases of the junction left unmatched. The germline gives CDR1 SGHRS, CDR2 YFSETQ. The CDR3 sequence is 15 residues long. The CDR3 loop is CASSAGLAMEETQYF. For the CDR3, the DNA is TGCGCCAGCAGCGCCGGACTAGCGATGGAGGAGACCCAGTACTTC.

The chain uses TRBV11-2 and TRBJ2-2; possibly TRBD1 or TRBD2 for D (6 bases each). The germline V gene encodes CDR1 SGHAT and CDR2 FQNNGV. This CDR3 region has 15 residues. Trimming removed 5 bases from V and 2 bases from J, with 12 bases in between. The CDR3 DNA reads as TGTGCCAGCAGCCCGGGGGCTACCAACACCGGGGAGCTGTTTTTT. Its protein product is CASSPGATNTGELFF.

This chain joins TRBV5-4 and TRBJ1-2; 7 bases map to TRBD1. CDR3 length: 15 residues. Trimming took 0 bases from V and 2 from J; bases not matched to a gene: 4. Per the germline V gene, CDR1 is SGHNT and CDR2 is YYREEE (reference sequence). The CDR3 region is CASSLGGTENYGYTF. CDR3 nucleotide sequence: TGTGCCAGCAGCTTGGGCGGGACAGAAAACTATGGCTACACCTTC.

This clonotype occurred once. The V call is TRBV5-1, the J call TRBJ1-2; D not certain. From germline, CDR1 is SGHRS and CDR2 YFSETQ. V lost 2 bases to trimming and J lost 3 bases, with 8 bases between them. The CDR3 is made up of 13 amino acids. CDR3 in amino acids: CASSFQAHYGYTF. DNA of the CDR3: TGCGCCAGCAGCTTCCAGGCCCACTATGGCTACACCTTC.